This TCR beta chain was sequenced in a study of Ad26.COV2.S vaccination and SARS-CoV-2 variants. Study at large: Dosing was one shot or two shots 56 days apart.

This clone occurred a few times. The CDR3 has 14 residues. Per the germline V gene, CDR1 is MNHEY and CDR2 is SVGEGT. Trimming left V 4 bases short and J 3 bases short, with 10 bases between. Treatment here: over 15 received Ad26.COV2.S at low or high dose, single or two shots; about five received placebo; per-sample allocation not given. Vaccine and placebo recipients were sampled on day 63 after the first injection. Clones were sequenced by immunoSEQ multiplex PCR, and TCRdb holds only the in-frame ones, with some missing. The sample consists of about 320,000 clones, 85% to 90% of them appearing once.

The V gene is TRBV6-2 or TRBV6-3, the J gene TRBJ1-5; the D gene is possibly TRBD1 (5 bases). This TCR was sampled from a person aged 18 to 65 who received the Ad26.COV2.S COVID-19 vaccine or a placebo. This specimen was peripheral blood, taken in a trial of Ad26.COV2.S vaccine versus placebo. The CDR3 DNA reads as TGTGCCAGCAGTTTCCTCGGGACCAATCAGCCCCAGCATTTT. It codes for CASSFLGTNQPQHF.